Below are 19 T cell receptor beta chains sequenced from a single sample in a study of Tregs in tolerant kidney transplant recipients. Only in-frame clones appear in the TCRdb table, and some are missing; sequencing was by immunoSEQ multiplex PCR. This table has about 90,000 clones, roughly 93% appearing once. Related graft donors supplied nonmyeloablative bone marrow transplants, and mixed chimerism was transient. Sequencing was performed on CD4+ T cells from blood (PBMCs), taken 12 months after the transplant. The source of these receptors is a human patient who received a combined kidney and bone marrow transplant. These T cells may partly come from the graft donor.

The chain couples TRBV5-4 to TRBJ2-7, with 8 bases aligning to TRBD2. The CDR3 is made up of 15 amino acids. Looked up from germline, CDR1 is SGHNT and CDR2 is YYREEE (reference sequence). Trimming cost V 3 bases and J 4 bases; bases outside gene matches: 9. The DNA for the CDR3 is TGTGCCAGCAGCTCATTTAGTAGCGGGGATTACGAGCAGTACTTC. Protein sequence: CASSSFSSGDYEQYF.

For this clone: Distinct nucleotide sequences in the sample also encode this CDR3. The rearrangement joins TRBV19 to TRBJ2-1; D unclear. Trimming removed 1 base at V and 12 bases at J, with 16 bases between. This CDR3 spans 14 amino acids. The germline V gene encodes CDR1 LNHDA and CDR2 SQIVND (reference sequence). The CDR3 region is CASSIGLGASSQFF. CDR3 nucleotides: TGTGCCAGTAGTATAGGTCTAGGAGCATCCTCGCAGTTCTTC.

The chain uses TRBV29-1 and TRBJ2-1; tentatively, D is TRBD2 (5 bases). In germline, CDR1 is SQVTM, CDR2 ANQGSEA. The length of the CDR3 is 18 residues. Trimming pared 2 bases from V and 0 bases from J, leaving 20 bases between. CDR3 sequence reads: CSVEKTIAPYSSYNEQFF. In nucleotides, the CDR3 is TGCAGCGTTGAAAAAACGATAGCGCCCTACAGCTCCTACAATGAGCAGTTCTTC.

J is TRBJ1-5 and V is TRBV12-5; TRBD1 matches 10 bases. Per germline, CDR1 LGHNT and CDR2 FRNRAP. The CDR3 runs 17 residues. V lost 4 bases and J lost 2; bases outside the gene matches: 8. CDR3: CASGYDRGQGGNQPQHF. The DNA of the CDR3 is TGTGCTAGTGGTTATGACAGGGGGCAAGGTGGCAATCAGCCCCAGCATTTT.

The gene calls are TRBV6-5 and TRBJ2-3, with 8 bases lining up with TRBD2. Trimming took 2 bases from V and 4 from J; bases not matched to a gene: 5. CDR1 is MNHEY, CDR2 SVGAGI, per germline. This CDR3 is built from 15 residues. In nucleotides, the CDR3 is TGTGCCAGCAGTTACCGGGGGGGCCTTGCAGATACGCAGTATTTT. This translates into CASSYRGGLADTQYF.

In regard to this clone: One junction end disagrees with the germline gene, perhaps due to a read error. The chain carries TRBV29-1 and TRBJ2-1, with 7 nucleotides matching TRBD1. This CDR3 spans 10 amino acids. Germline V gene data show CDR1 as SQVTM and CDR2 as ANQGSEA. The CDR3 reads CSALTGKFVF. CDR3 DNA sequence: TGCAGCGCCCTGACAGGGAAGTTCGTCTTC.

The chain recombines TRBV7-6 with TRBJ1-4; 8 bases agree with TRBD1. Germline values: CDR1 SGHVS, CDR2 FNYEAQ. CDR3 length equals 14 residues. Unmatched junction bases numbered 4, after V lost 5 bases and J lost 5 bases. This CDR3 is CASSRQGRNEKLFF. In DNA, the CDR3 is TGTGCCAGCAGCCGACAGGGGCGGAATGAAAAACTGTTTTTT.

The chain's CDR3 is CASSRGGQGAFWQNIQYF. For the CDR3, the DNA is TGCGCCAGCAGCCGAGGGGGGCAGGGGGCCTTCTGGCAAAACATTCAGTACTTC. The rearrangement links TRBV4-1 to TRBJ2-4; 8 bases align to TRBD1. The length of the CDR3 is 18 residues. The V gene end was trimmed by 4 bases and the J gene end by 5 bases; junction bases not matched to a gene: 16. Germline loops: CDR1 MGHRA, CDR2 YSYEKL.

V gene TRBV11-2 combines with J gene TRBJ1-5; TRBD1 might be the D (5 bases). V lost 5 bases and J 5 bases, leaving 19 bases between the germline ends. This CDR3 contains 16 residues. CDR1 SGHAT and CDR2 FQNNGV come from the germline V gene. DNA for the CDR3: TGTGCCAGCAGCCCGACCGGTGGGGGGAACTATCAGCCCCAGCATTTT. It is translated as CASSPTGGGNYQPQHF.

V and J are TRBV28 and TRBJ2-3, with no clear D. Between the trimmed V and J ends, which lost 3 bases and 2 bases, there was a span of 15 bases. The CDR3 runs to 16 residues. Germline lookup yields CDR1 MDHEN and CDR2 SYDVKM. The CDR3 here is CASSLTESVLTDTQYF. The CDR3 DNA follows: TGTGCCAGCAGTTTGACGGAGTCGGTACTCACAGATACGCAGTATTTT.

This clone has a single count. The chain carries TRBV4-3 and TRBJ1-6; TRBD1 aligns across 8 bases. This CDR3 is built from 15 residues. Germline trimming cut 4 bases from V and 7 bases from J; bases unmatched to any gene: 6. CDR1 and CDR2 (germline): LGHNA, YSLEER. CDR3 in DNA: TGCGCCAGCAGCCTTGGACAGGGCGGGAATTCACCCCTCCACTTT. Amino acid sequence: CASSLGQGGNSPLHF.

The chain employs TRBV7-6 and TRBJ1-1; D uncertain. The CDR3 covers 13 residues. Germline loops: CDR1 SGHVS, CDR2 FNYEAQ. The V and J ends lost 0 bases and 6 bases respectively, with 8 bases between them. CDR3 sequence reads: CASSLAGIPEAFF. Written as DNA, the CDR3 is TGTGCCAGCAGCTTAGCCGGGATCCCTGAAGCTTTCTTT.

The chain links TRBV5-1 to TRBJ1-6, with 10 bases lining up with TRBD1. The CDR3 runs 17 residues. The germline gives CDR1 SGHRS, CDR2 YFSETQ. V lost 2 bases and J lost 4; bases outside the gene matches: 6. The CDR3 sequence is CASSLLTGGSYNSPLHF. CDR3 nucleotides: TGCGCCAGCAGCTTACTGACAGGGGGCTCTTATAATTCACCCCTCCACTTT. The full variable domain, its missing parts supplied by reference TRBV5-1 and TRBJ1-6, is KAGVTQTPRYLIKTRGQQVTLSCSPISGHRSVSWYQQTPGQGLQFLFEYFSETQRNKGNFPGRFSGRQFSNSRSEMNVSTLELGDSALYLCASSLLTGGSYNSPLHFGNGTRLTVT.

The V and J genes are TRBV9 and TRBJ1-2; D is perhaps TRBD1 (5 bases). V dropped 0 bases and J dropped 4 bases, with 16 bases sitting between them. The CDR3 is 16 residues long. Germline-derived CDR1 and CDR2 are SGDLS and YYNGEE. In DNA form, the CDR3 reads TGTGCCAGCAGCGTAGGTCACCAGACAGTGGTCTATGGCTACACCTTC. Encoded protein: CASSVGHQTVVYGYTF.

The chain has TRBV7-9 and TRBJ2-7, with 8 positions matching TRBD1. Germline V gene sequence: CDR1 SEHNR, CDR2 FQNEAQ (reference sequence). The J segment lost 1 base and the V segment lost 5 bases, leaving 7 bases of the junction unmatched. The CDR3 has 15 amino acids. Written as DNA, the CDR3 is TGTGCCAGCAGCCGGACAGGGTTGTTTTCCTACGAGCAGTACTTC. Protein sequence: CASSRTGLFSYEQYF.

The V and J genes are TRBV18 and TRBJ1-5; D is unresolved. The CDR3 consists of 16 residues. From germline, CDR1 is KGHSH and CDR2 LQKENI. Trimming pared 4 bases from V and 0 bases from J, leaving 13 bases between. The CDR3 DNA reads as TGTGCCAGCTCACTAAGTGGCCCTTATAGCAATCAGCCCCAGCATTTT. Translation gives CASSLSGPYSNQPQHF.

This clone is a singleton in its sample. This rearrangement joins TRBV27 to TRBJ2-1; D might be TRBD2 (5 bases). The V gene's germline CDR1 is MNHEY and CDR2 SMNVEV (reference sequence). Trimming took off 1 base at V and 4 bases at J, with 11 bases between the two ends. This CDR3 is built from 15 residues. The CDR3 sequence is CASSLFGERYNEQFF. In DNA, the CDR3 is TGTGCCAGCAGTTTATTCGGGGAAAGATACAATGAGCAGTTCTTC.

J is TRBJ1-4 and V is TRBV7-9, with 8 bases that match TRBD1. The CDR3 is 16 amino acids. Germline CDR1 is SEHNR and CDR2 is FQNEAQ (reference sequence). The V and J ends lost 4 bases and 7 bases, in that order; junction bases with no gene match: 11. CDR3 nucleotide sequence: TGTGCCAGCAGCTCACCCACCGGACAGGGAAGTGAAAAACTGTTTTTT. It encodes CASSSPTGQGSEKLFF. Supplemented by reference TRBV7-9 and TRBJ1-4, the full variable domain reads DTGVSQNPRHKITKRGQNVTFRCDPISEHNRLYWYRQTLGQGPEFLTYFQNEAQLEKSRLLSDRFSAERPKGSFSTLEIQRTEQGDSAMYLCASSSPTGQGSEKLFFGSGTQLSVL.

This clone came up a few times. Other nucleotide sequences in the sample specify the same CDR3. The rearrangement links TRBV6-6 to TRBJ1-6; D unclear. The CDR3 is made up of 16 amino acids. CDR1 is MNHNY, CDR2 SVGAGI, per germline (reference sequence). The ends were cut back, 2 bases at V and 13 bases at J, with 21 bases in the middle. CDR3 coding DNA: TGTGCCAGCAGTTACGCTCTAGGGTCGGAGGGATCCCCCCTCCACTTT. Protein product: CASSYALGSEGSPLHF.